Listed below are T cell receptor beta chains from one sample, sequenced in a study of CD8+ T cells in alopecia areata. Profiling relied on immunoSEQ multiplex PCR, and the TCRdb table lists in-frame clones only, not all of them. The sample shows approximately 150,000 clones, 50% to 60% of them seen only once. The material sequenced was CD4+ T cells sorted from blood. Receptors originate from a human donor in good health. Both conserved end residues are part of each CDR3. D genes are given only for firm matches. Part of the rows lack a size; the others show once, few, many or a class for expanded clones.

j_call d_call v_call clone_size cdr3_aa cdr3_nt
TRBJ1-1 NA TRBV7-2 NA CASSLFLGVSSEAFF TGTGCCAGCAGCTTATTTTTGGGGGTCTCTTCTGAAGCTTTCTTT
TRBJ2-7 NA TRBV4-1 NA CASSQDERAGVYEQYF TGCGCCAGCAGCCAAGATGAGCGGGCTGGGGTCTACGAGCAGTACTTC
TRBJ2-7 NA TRBV18 NA CASSQGTNYEQYF TGTGCCAGCTCACAGGGAACCAACTACGAGCAGTACTTC
TRBJ1-1 NA TRBV7-9 NA CASSLIATEAFF TGTGCCAGCAGCTTAATAGCCACTGAAGCTTTCTTT
TRBJ1-2 NA TRBV29-1 NA CSAGDSGYTF TGCAGCGCCGGGGACTCTGGCTACACCTTC
TRBJ2-5 TRBD1 TRBV29-1 NA CSVRGQAGETQYF TGCAGCGTTCGGGGACAGGCCGGAGAGACCCAGTACTTC
TRBJ2-3 TRBD2 TRBV19 few CASSKSYGLAGSTDTQYF TGTGCCAGTAGTAAAAGTTACGGACTAGCGGGGAGCACAGATACGCAGTATTTT
TRBJ2-1 NA TRBV7-2 NA CASSFGVGDGEQFF TGTGCCAGCAGCTTCGGTGTAGGGGACGGGGAGCAGTTCTTC
TRBJ2-1 TRBD2 TRBV29-1 NA CSVGRSGSSEQFF TGCAGCGTTGGACGGAGCGGGAGTAGTGAGCAGTTCTTC
TRBJ2-1 NA TRBV4-1 NA CASSQDHGSLDNEQFF TGCGCCAGCAGCCAAGATCACGGTAGCCTAGACAATGAGCAGTTCTTC
TRBJ1-4 TRBD1 TRBV29-1 NA CSVEDQDRGAQKLFF TGCAGCGTTGAAGATCAGGACAGGGGAGCGCAAAAACTGTTTTTT
TRBJ2-3 NA TRBV9 NA CASSVWGFSEDTQYF TGTGCCAGCAGCGTATGGGGATTCTCAGAAGATACGCAGTATTTT
TRBJ2-1 NA TRBV14 few CASSQDVWTRTYNEQFF TGTGCCAGCAGCCAAGATGTCTGGACCCGTACCTACAATGAGCAGTTCTTC
TRBJ2-1 NA TRBV5-1 NA CASSFGGSYGYNEQFF TGCGCCAGCAGCTTTGGTGGTTCCTACGGGTACAATGAGCAGTTCTTC
TRBJ2-1 NA TRBV11-2 few CASSPAVGSTYNEQFF TGTGCCAGCAGCCCCGCTGTGGGCAGTACCTACAATGAGCAGTTCTTC
TRBJ2-1 NA TRBV6-5 NA CASRNYNEQFF TGTGCCAGCAGGAACTACAATGAGCAGTTCTTC
TRBJ2-1 TRBD2 TRBV30 NA CAWSLDIPKREGIF TGTGCCTGGAGTCTCGATATCCCTAAGCGGGAGGGGATCTTC
TRBJ2-5 NA TRBV29-1 NA CSVGSRETQYF TGCAGCGTTGGGTCCCGAGAGACCCAGTACTTC
TRBJ2-3 NA TRBV29-1 NA CSAGGRLTDTQYF TGCAGCGCCGGCGGAAGGCTCACAGATACGCAGTATTTT
TRBJ1-1 TRBD1 TRBV11-2 few CASRGTGRWTEAFF TGTGCCAGCAGGGGGACAGGGAGGTGGACTGAAGCTTTCTTT
TRBJ2-7 NA TRBV6-5 NA CASSYSTTYEQYF TGTGCCAGCAGTTACTCGACCACCTACGAGCAGTACTTC
TRBJ2-7 TRBD1 TRBV28 NA CASSPSLGTGGSEQYF TGTGCCAGCAGTCCCTCTCTCGGGACAGGGGGCAGCGAGCAGTACTTC
TRBJ1-1 NA TRBV18 NA CASSPAGPNTEAFF TGTGCCAGCTCACCAGCAGGCCCGAACACTGAAGCTTTCTTT
TRBJ1-5 NA TRBV29-1 NA CSVVLANNQPQHF TGCAGCGTTGTTTTAGCTAACAATCAGCCCCAACATTTT
TRBJ1-1 NA TRBV29-1 NA CSVERGYTEAFF TGCAGCGTTGAACGGGGGTACACTGAAGCTTTCTTT
TRBJ1-1 NA TRBV28 few CASRPSGHMNTEAFF TGTGCCAGCAGACCCTCAGGACACATGAACACTGAAGCTTTCTTT
TRBJ2-3 NA TRBV5-1 NA CASSLAAGAISKGTDTQYF TGCGCCAGCAGCTTGGCTGCAGGGGCTATTTCAAAAGGCACAGATACGCAGTATTTT
TRBJ1-1 NA TRBV30 few CAWSVDSPREAFF TGTGCCTGGAGTGTAGACAGCCCACGTGAAGCTTTCTTT
TRBJ2-1 NA TRBV7-9 many CASSYGFKVPNEQFF TGTGCCAGCAGCTACGGTTTTAAAGTCCCCAATGAGCAGTTCTTC
TRBJ2-7 NA TRBV5-1 few CASSPSGSNDEQYF TGCGCCAGCAGCCCCTCCGGGAGTAACGACGAGCAGTACTTC
TRBJ1-2 TRBD1 TRBV7-3 NA CASSIDRGGGYTF TGTGCCAGCAGCATCGACAGGGGCGGTGGCTACACCTTC
TRBJ1-5 NA TRBV19 NA CASSIRGLNQPQHF TGTGCCAGTAGTATACGTGGTTTGAATCAGCCCCAGCATTTT
TRBJ2-4 TRBD1 TRBV7-2 few CASSLGTGRGIQYF TGTGCCAGCAGCTTAGGGACAGGCCGCGGTATTCAGTACTTC
TRBJ2-5 TRBD1 TRBV6-5 NA CASSPQGNQETQYF TGTGCCAGCAGTCCACAGGGGAATCAAGAGACCCAGTACTTC
TRBJ1-2 TRBD1 TRBV10-2 NA CATRTGNYGYTF TGCGCCACCCGGACAGGGAACTATGGCTACACCTTC
TRBJ2-7 TRBD1 TRBV11-2 NA CASSLAGQGTYEQYF TGTGCCAGCAGCTTAGCAGGACAGGGAACCTACGAGCAGTACTTC
TRBJ1-2 NA TRBV29-1 once CSVEPSYRQFAYTF TGCAGCGTTGAACCCTCCTACCGACAGTTCGCCTACACCTTC
TRBJ1-1 NA TRBV30 few CAWSSRVPNTEAFF TGTGCCTGGAGTTCTCGGGTCCCGAACACTGAAGCTTTCTTT
TRBJ1-1 NA TRBV5-1 NA CASSRTTVGTEAFF TGCGCCAGCAGCCGTACGACAGTCGGCACTGAAGCTTTCTTT
TRBJ1-1 NA TRBV6-6 NA CASSYPGQFNTEAFF TGTGCCAGCAGTTACCCAGGACAATTTAACACTGAAGCTTTCTTT
TRBJ1-1 TRBD1 TRBV7-9 NA CASRKQGATEAFF TGTGCCAGCAGGAAACAGGGGGCAACTGAAGCTTTCTTT
TRBJ1-4 NA TRBV27 NA CASGPQGGQKLFF TGTGCCAGCGGACCACAGGGAGGGCAGAAACTGTTTTTT
TRBJ2-7 NA TRBV5-1 NA CASSLGQGNLYEQYF TGCGCCAGCAGCTTGGGTCAGGGGAACCTCTACGAGCAGTACTTC
TRBJ1-4 NA TRBV29-1 NA CSARLRGTNEKLFF TGCAGCGCCCGGCTCCGGGGAACTAATGAAAAACTGTTTTTT
TRBJ1-1 NA TRBV29-1 NA CSGKGHLGAEAFF TGCAGCGGAAAGGGACATCTTGGGGCTGAAGCTTTCTTT
TRBJ1-5 NA TRBV2 NA CASSEALLGRGNQPQHF TGTGCCAGCAGTGAAGCGCTGTTGGGGCGCGGGAATCAGCCCCAGCATTTT
TRBJ2-1 TRBD2 TRBV11-1 NA CASGQTSGFSYNEQFF TGTGCCAGCGGCCAGACTAGCGGATTTTCCTACAATGAGCAGTTCTTC
TRBJ2-6 TRBD1 TRBV4-2 NA CASSPRTGTSSGANVLTF TGTGCCAGCAGCCCCCGGACAGGGACGTCCTCTGGGGCCAACGTCCTGACTTTC
TRBJ2-3 NA TRBV7-6 NA CASSLGSGRDTQYF TGTGCTAGCAGCTTAGGCTCCGGCCGGGATACGCAGTATTTT
TRBJ2-1 TRBD2 TRBV15 NA CATSRDLAGYNEQFF TGTGCCACCAGCAGAGACCTAGCGGGGTACAATGAGCAGTTCTTC
TRBJ2-3 NA TRBV28 few CATITPGPISTGYF TGTGCCACCATAACCCCGGGACCGATCTCTACGGGGTATTTT
TRBJ2-7 NA TRBV6-6 NA CASKLSYEQYF TGTGCCAGCAAACTTTCCTACGAGCAGTACTTC
TRBJ1-5 NA TRBV2 few CASSEARRFNQPQHF TGTGCCAGCAGTGAAGCGAGGAGGTTCAATCAGCCCCAGCATTTT
TRBJ2-1 NA TRBV29-1 NA CSVVGHNEQFF TGCAGCGTTGTCGGACACAATGAGCAGTTCTTC
TRBJ2-1 TRBD1 TRBV2 few CASSVGQGVYNEQFF TGTGCCAGCAGTGTTGGACAGGGGGTTTACAATGAGCAGTTCTTC
TRBJ2-1 TRBD2 TRBV9 NA CASSGSGNPYDEQFF TGTGCCAGCAGCGGTAGCGGGAATCCCTATGATGAGCAGTTCTTC
TRBJ2-7 NA TRBV29-1 NA CSVVVSIYEQYF TGCAGCGTTGTAGTCAGCATCTACGAGCAGTACTTC
TRBJ2-2 TRBD2 TRBV6-5 NA CASSYRSGLNTGELFF TGTGCCAGCAGTTACCGTAGCGGGCTAAACACCGGGGAGCTGTTTTTT
TRBJ1-4 NA TRBV18 few CASSPNGGSQIEKLFF TGTGCCAGCTCACCAAACGGGGGAAGCCAAATTGAAAAACTGTTTTTT